This entry concerns a single T cell receptor beta chain. The sample is drawn from a study of T cells after yellow fever vaccination. This CDR3 has 17 residues. Germline CDR1 reads MGHDK; CDR2 reads SYGVNS. The V end lost 4 bases, the J end lost 2 bases, and 17 bases lay between the germline ends. In TCRdb, the 5' RACE reads were re-called with MiXCR into one record per CDR3 protein. The sample carries 280,000 or so distinct CDR3 sequences, approximately 8% recorded once. This receptor was obtained from a man between 18 and 35 years old who received the YFV17D yellow fever vaccine. V gene TRBV25-1 combines with J gene TRBJ2-2; D call uncertain. This specimen consisted of CD4+ T cells sorted from PBMCs, obtained 5 days after the yellow fever booster vaccination. CDR3 bases: TGTGCCAGCAGTGGACCCCCAGGCCGAGTAAACACCGGGGAGCTGTTTTTT. This encodes CASSGPPGRVNTGELFF.